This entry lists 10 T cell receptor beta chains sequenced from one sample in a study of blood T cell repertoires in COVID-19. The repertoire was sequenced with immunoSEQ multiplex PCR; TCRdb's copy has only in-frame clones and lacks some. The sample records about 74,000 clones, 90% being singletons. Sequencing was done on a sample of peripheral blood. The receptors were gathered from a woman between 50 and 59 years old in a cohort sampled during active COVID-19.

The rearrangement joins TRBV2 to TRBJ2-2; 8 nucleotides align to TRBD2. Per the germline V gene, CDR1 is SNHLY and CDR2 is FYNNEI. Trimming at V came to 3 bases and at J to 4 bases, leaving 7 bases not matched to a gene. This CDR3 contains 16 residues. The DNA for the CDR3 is TGTGCCAGCAGTGATGGGAGGCTAGCGGGCACCGGGGAGCTGTTTTTT. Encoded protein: CASSDGRLAGTGELFF.

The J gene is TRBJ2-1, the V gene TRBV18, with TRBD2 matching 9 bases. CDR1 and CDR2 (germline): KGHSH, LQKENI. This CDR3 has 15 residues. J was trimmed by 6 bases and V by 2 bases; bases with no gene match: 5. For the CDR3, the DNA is TGTGCCAGCTCACCATCAGCGGGAGGAGTCAATGAGCAGTTCTTC. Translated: CASSPSAGGVNEQFF.

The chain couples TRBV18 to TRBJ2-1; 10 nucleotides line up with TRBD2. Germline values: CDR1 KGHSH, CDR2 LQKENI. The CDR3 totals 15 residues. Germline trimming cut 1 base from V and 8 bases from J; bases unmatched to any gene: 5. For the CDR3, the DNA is TGTGCCAGCTCACCACTCACTAGCGGGGTAGATGAGCAGTTCTTC. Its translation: CASSPLTSGVDEQFF. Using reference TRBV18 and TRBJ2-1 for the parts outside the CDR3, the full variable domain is NAGVMQNPRHLVRRRGQEARLRCSPMKGHSHVYWYRQLPEEGLKFMVYLQKENIIDESGMPKERFSAEFPKEGPSILRIQQVVRGDSAAYFCASSPLTSGVDEQFFGPGTRLTVL.

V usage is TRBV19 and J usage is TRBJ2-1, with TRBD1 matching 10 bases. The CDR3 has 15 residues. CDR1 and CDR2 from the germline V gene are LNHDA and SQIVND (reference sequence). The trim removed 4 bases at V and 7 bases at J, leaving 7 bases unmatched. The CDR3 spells CASSTTGGRRNEQFF. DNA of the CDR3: TGTGCCAGTAGTACGACAGGGGGCCGCAGGAATGAGCAGTTCTTC.

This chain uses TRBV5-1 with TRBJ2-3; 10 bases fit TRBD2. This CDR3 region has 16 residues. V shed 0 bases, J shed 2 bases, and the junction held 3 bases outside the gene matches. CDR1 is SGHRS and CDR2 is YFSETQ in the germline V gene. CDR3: CASSLALAGDTDTQYF. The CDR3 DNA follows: TGCGCCAGCAGCTTGGCTCTAGCGGGAGACACAGATACGCAGTATTTT.

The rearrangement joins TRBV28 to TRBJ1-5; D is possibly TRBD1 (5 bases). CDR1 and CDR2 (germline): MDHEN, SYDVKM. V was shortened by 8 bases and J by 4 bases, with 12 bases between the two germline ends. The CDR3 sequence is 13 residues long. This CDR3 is CASHAGGNQPQHF. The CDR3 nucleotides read TGTGCCAGCCATGCGGGGGGTAATCAGCCCCAGCATTTT.

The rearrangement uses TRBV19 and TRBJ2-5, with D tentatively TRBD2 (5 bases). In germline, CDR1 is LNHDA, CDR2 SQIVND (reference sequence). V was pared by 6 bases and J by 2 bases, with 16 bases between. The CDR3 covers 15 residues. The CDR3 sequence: CASRSGSIIQETQYF. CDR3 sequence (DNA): TGTGCCAGTAGATCGGGGAGCATTATTCAAGAGACCCAGTACTTC.

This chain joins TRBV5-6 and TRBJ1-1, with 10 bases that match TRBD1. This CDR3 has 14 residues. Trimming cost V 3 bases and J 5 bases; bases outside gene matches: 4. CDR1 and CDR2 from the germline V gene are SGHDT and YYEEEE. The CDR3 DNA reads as TGTGCCAGCAGCTCCGGGACAGGGGTTACTGAAGCTTTCTTT. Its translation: CASSSGTGVTEAFF.

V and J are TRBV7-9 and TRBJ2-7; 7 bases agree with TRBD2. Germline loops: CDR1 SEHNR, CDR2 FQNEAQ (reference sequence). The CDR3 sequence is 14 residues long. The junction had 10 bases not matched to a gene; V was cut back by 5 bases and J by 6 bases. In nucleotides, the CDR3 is TGTGCCAGCAGCACCTGGCGGGAGTACTCCGAGCAGTACTTC. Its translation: CASSTWREYSEQYF.

The chain's CDR3 is CASSIDLGREGYNEQFF. In DNA form, the CDR3 reads TGTGCCAGTAGTATAGATCTAGGGCGGGAGGGCTACAATGAGCAGTTCTTC. The chain combines TRBV19 with TRBJ2-1, with 9 bases that match TRBD2. This CDR3 has 17 amino acids. The germline CDR1 and CDR2 sequences are LNHDA and SQIVND (reference sequence). Trimming removed 0 bases from V and 3 bases from J; junction bases left unmatched: 6.